The rows below give T cell receptor beta chains drawn from one sample of a study of neurological immune-mediated disorders. TCRdb ran MiXCR on the 5' RACE reads and lists one entry per CDR3 protein. The sample lists about 82,000 distinct CDR3 sequences, just over 2.5% seen once, with around 1.1% in the top ten. The sample comprised PBMCs. These receptor sequences come from a woman aged 25-40 years with multiple sclerosis. Each CDR3 is given with its conserved first and last residue. A D gene is named only where the DNA matches it firmly. Clone size appears in some rows only: once, few, many, or a class for an expanded clone.

J gene | V gene | clone size | D gene | CDR3 DNA | CDR3 protein
TRBJ1-1 | TRBV10-3 | few | TRBD1 | TGTGCCATCGGGCGAATGACAGGGGAACCTGAAGCTTTCTTT | CAIGRMTGEPEAFF
TRBJ2-2 | TRBV4-2 | many | NA | TGTGCCAGCAGCCGGGAGACTGGGAGCGGGGAGCTGTTTTTT | CASSRETGSGELFF
TRBJ2-5 | TRBV7-2 | many | NA | TGTGCCAGCAGCTTAGAATTTTCGGGAGTACAAGAGACCCAGTACTTC | CASSLEFSGVQETQYF
TRBJ1-5 | TRBV7-2 | many | NA | TGTGCCAGCAGCTTAGGAGGTGCGGCTCGTCAGCCCCAGCATTTT | CASSLGGAARQPQHF
TRBJ1-2 | TRBV18 | many | NA | TGTGCCAGCTCACCACGAGTTGCAGATGGCTACACCTTC | CASSPRVADGYTF
TRBJ2-1 | TRBV6-2/TRBV6-3 | many | NA | TGTGCCAGCAAGTTCAGTCTATACGGCAATGAGCAGTTCTTC | CASKFSLYGNEQFF
TRBJ2-4 | TRBV7-2 | many | NA | TGTGCCAGCAGCTACCAAATAGGGGTCAAAAACATTCAGTACTTC | CASSYQIGVKNIQYF
TRBJ2-4 | TRBV7-9 | many | NA | TGTGCCAGCAGCTCCAACGAGGTAGCCAAAAACATTCAGTACTTC | CASSSNEVAKNIQYF
TRBJ1-6 | TRBV28 | many | NA | TGTGCCAGCAGTTTTCGGAGAGAGAGTTCACCCCTCCACTTT | CASSFRRESSPLHF
TRBJ1-3 | TRBV12-3/TRBV12-4 | many | NA | TGTGCCAGCGGGGGGGGAAACACCATATATTTT | CASGGGNTIYF
TRBJ2-3 | TRBV7-2 | many | TRBD2 | TGTGCCAGCAGCGGGAGGACGGGAGGGGCAGATACGCAGTATTTT | CASSGRTGGADTQYF
TRBJ1-3 | TRBV30 | NA | NA | TGTGCCTGGTCGTCTGGAAACACCATATATTTT | CAWSSGNTIYF
TRBJ2-6 | TRBV15 | many | TRBD2 | TGTGCCACCAGCACTAGCGGTTCTGGGGCCAACGTCCTGACTTTC | CATSTSGSGANVLTF
TRBJ2-7 | TRBV20-1 | few | NA | TGCAGTGCTAGACCCAGGGGTTTACTCGCCCTATACTACGAGCAGTACTTC | CSARPRGLLALYYEQYF
TRBJ2-5 | TRBV7-6 | many | TRBD2 | TGTGCCAGCAGCTCCGCATTTAGCGGGAGGCTCCAAGAGACCCAGTACTTC | CASSSAFSGRLQETQYF
TRBJ2-3 | TRBV10-3 | many | NA | TGTGCCATCAGTGTGCGACAGGGCACAGATACGCAGTATTTT | CAISVRQGTDTQYF